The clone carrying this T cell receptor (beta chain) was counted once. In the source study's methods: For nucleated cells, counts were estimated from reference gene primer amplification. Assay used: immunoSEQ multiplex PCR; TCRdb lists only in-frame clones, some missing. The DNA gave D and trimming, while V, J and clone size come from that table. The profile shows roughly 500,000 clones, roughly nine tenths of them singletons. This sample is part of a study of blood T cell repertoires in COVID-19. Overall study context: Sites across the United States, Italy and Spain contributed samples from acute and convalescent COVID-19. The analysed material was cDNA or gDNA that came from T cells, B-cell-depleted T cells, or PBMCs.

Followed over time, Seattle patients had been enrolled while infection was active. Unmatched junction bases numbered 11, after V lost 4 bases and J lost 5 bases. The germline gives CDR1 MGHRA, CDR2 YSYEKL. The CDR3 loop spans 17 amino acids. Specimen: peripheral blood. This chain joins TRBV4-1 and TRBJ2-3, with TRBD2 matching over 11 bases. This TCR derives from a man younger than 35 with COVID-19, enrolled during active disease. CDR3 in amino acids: CASSPGRLAGRGDTQYF. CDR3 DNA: TGCGCCAGCAGCCCAGGGAGACTAGCGGGAAGGGGAGATACGCAGTATTTT.